These 6 T cell receptor beta chains were sequenced from one sample in a study of Graves' ophthalmopathy and Graves' hyperthyroidism. RNA transcripts were the template, and TCR beta CDR3 regions were amplified from them. The first round was an RT-PCR with HTBI primers, and the second round was a multiplex PCR. One entry per CDR3 protein results from TCRdb running MiXCR on the multiplex PCR reads. The sample records a few hundred thousand distinct CDR3 sequences, about 40% being singletons. The sequenced sample consisted of peripheral blood or thyroid tissue (not recorded which). The origin of the receptors is an adult man with Graves' hyperthyroidism.

This clonotype is a singleton in its sample. The chain joins TRBV29-1 to TRBJ1-2; a weak D match, TRBD1 (5 bases). Deletions cut 8 bases from V and 2 bases from J, with 12 bases between. Germline CDR1 is SQVTM and CDR2 is ANQGSEA. The CDR3 totals 12 residues. CDR3 sequence reads: CSTGATNYGYTF. Written as DNA, the CDR3 is TGCAGCACTGGGGCCACCAACTATGGCTACACCTTC. Full variable domain (missing parts from reference TRBV29-1 and TRBJ1-2): SAVISQKPSRDICQRGTSLTIQCQVDSQVTMMFWYRQQPGQSLTLIATANQGSEATYESGFVIDKFPISRPNLTFSTLTVSNMSPEDSSIYLCSTGATNYGYTFGSGTRLTVV.

This clonotype was seen repeatedly, ten times or more. The germline gene is not matched at one end of the junction; a read error may be the cause. The rearrangement links TRBV2 to TRBJ1-6; a possible D gene is TRBD1 (5 bases). The CDR3 sequence is 14 residues long. CDR1 SNHLY and CDR2 FYNNEI come from the germline V gene. The CDR3, as DNA: TGTGCCGGCAGTGGCGGGGCGTCGTACTCACCCCTCCACTTT. It is translated as CAGSGGASYSPLHF.

The table lists this clonotype with many counts. The chain recombines TRBV10-3 with TRBJ2-7; no clear D gene. V gave up 10 bases and J gave up 6 bases, with 13 bases separating them. The CDR3 spans 11 residues. Germline values: CDR1 ENHRY, CDR2 SYGVKD. DNA of the CDR3: TGTGCCACCCGGACGGTTGGCGAGCAGTACTTC. Its protein is CATRTVGEQYF.

This clonotype was counted only a few times. V is TRBV4-1 and J is TRBJ2-7; 10 bases are a match to TRBD1. The CDR3 spans 15 residues. V trimming: 4 bases; J trimming: 5 bases; junction bases outside the gene matches: 8. CDR1 and CDR2 (germline): MGHRA, YSYEKL. Here the CDR3 DNA reads TGCGCCAGCAGCCCCGGGACAGGGGAGTCCGACGAGCAGTACTTC. Translated: CASSPGTGESDEQYF.

This clonotype was seen at least ten times. This rearrangement joins TRBV20-1 to TRBJ2-7, with 7 bases identical to TRBD2. V was pared by 5 bases and J by 2 bases, with 9 bases of the junction left unmatched. Germline CDR1 reads DFQATT; CDR2 reads SNEGSKA (reference sequence). CDR3 size: 14 residues. CDR3 residues: CSARSASGAYEQYF. CDR3 bases: TGCAGTGCTCGATCAGCTAGCGGTGCCTACGAGCAGTACTTC.

The sample holds many counts of this clonotype. The V call is TRBV2, the J call TRBJ2-5, with D perhaps matching TRBD1 (6 bases). Germline CDR1 reads SNHLY; CDR2 reads FYNNEI. V was cut by 1 base and J by 5 bases, with 17 bases left in between. The CDR3 contains 16 residues. CDR3: CASSEGRGSLLETQYF. The DNA of the CDR3 is TGTGCCAGCAGTGAAGGCAGGGGCAGCCTCCTTGAGACCCAGTACTTC.